This T cell receptor (beta chain) was retrieved from a study of T cell responses to AZD1222 COVID-19 vaccine. The data were produced by immunoSEQ multiplex PCR, yet TCRdb's version contains in-frame clones alone and is incomplete. This sample has 150,000 or so clones, with approximately 93% found just once. Study-wide results and limits: The donor cohort was predominantly white British with a female majority, and clonal diversity may have been underestimated.

This CDR3 contains 18 residues. V lost 5 bases and J lost 0; bases outside the gene matches: 8. The germline gives CDR1 SGHVS, CDR2 FQNEAQ. Pooling covered second doses at about 4 or about 12 weeks. As for this clone: Its antigen is not known.

Specimen: peripheral blood, collected 28 days after the second AZD1222 dose. The rearrangement links TRBV7-8 to TRBJ1-6, with 9 bases identical to TRBD1. This receptor was obtained from an adult who received the AZD1222 COVID-19 vaccine. As DNA, the CDR3 is TGTGCCAGCAGCCGCAGACAGGGGGAAAGCTCCTATAATTCACCCCTCCACTTT. Its translation is CASSRRQGESSYNSPLHF.